This T cell receptor beta chain was found in a study of T cells in Graves' hyperthyroidism and ophthalmopathy. Overall study context: The authors collected peripheral blood at initial diagnosis, before any treatment.

TCR beta CDR3 regions were amplified from RNA transcripts. The TCR CDR3 was amplified in a first-round RT-PCR using the HTBI primer set. TCRdb fed the multiplex PCR reads into MiXCR, producing one record per CDR3 protein. The sample includes hundreds of thousands of distinct CDR3 sequences, roughly 15% of them seen just once. In germline, CDR1 is MNHEY, CDR2 SVGEGT. Trimming cost V 1 base and J 5 bases; bases outside gene matches: 2. CDR3 size: 15 residues. An absence of ophthalmopathy progression within 18 months meant stable Graves' hyperthyroidism. Newly diagnosed hyperthyroidism, duration under 2 months, in patients aged 18 to 65. Uncontrolled infection, other autoimmune disease, pregnancy or lactation led to exclusion.

The sequence was collected from a young woman with Graves' hyperthyroidism. Input material: blood. The chain is built from TRBV6-2 or TRBV6-3 and TRBJ2-2, with 9 bases identical to TRBD2. The CDR3 loop is CASSYWAGGTGELFF. As DNA, the CDR3 is TGTGCCAGCAGTTACTGGGCGGGAGGGACCGGGGAGCTGTTTTTT.